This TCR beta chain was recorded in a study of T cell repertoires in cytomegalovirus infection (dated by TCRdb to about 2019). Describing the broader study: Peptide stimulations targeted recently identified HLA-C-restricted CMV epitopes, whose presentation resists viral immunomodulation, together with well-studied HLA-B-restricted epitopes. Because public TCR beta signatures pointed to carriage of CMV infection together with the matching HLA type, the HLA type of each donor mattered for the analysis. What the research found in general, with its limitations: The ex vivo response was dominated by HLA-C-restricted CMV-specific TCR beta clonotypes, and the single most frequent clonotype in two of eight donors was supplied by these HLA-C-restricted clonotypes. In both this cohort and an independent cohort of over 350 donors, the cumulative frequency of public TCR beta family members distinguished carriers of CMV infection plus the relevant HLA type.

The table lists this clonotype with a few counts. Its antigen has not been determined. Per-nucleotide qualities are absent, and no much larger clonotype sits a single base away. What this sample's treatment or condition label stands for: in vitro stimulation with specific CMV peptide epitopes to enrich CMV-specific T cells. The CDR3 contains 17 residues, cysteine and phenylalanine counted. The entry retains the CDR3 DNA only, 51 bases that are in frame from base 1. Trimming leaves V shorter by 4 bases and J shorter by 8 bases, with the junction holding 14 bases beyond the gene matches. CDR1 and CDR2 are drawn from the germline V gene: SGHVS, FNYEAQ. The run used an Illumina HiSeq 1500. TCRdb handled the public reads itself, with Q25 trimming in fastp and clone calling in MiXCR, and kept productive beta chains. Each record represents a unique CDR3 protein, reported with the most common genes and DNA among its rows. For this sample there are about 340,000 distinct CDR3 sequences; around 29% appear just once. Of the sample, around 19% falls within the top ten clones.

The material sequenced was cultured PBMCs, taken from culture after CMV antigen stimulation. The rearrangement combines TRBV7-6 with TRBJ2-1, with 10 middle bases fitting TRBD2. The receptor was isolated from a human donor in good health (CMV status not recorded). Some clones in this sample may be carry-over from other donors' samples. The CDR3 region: CASSSTRASGSRDEQFF. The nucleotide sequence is TGTGCCAGCAGCTCAACGCGAGCTAGCGGGAGCCGTGATGAGCAGTTCTTC.